One and the same sample provided the 22 T cell receptor beta chains below, sequenced in a study of blood T cell repertoires in COVID-19. The method was immunoSEQ multiplex PCR; TCRdb's version includes in-frame clones alone and lacks a portion of them. The sample has some 400,000 clones, around nine tenths seen once. What was sequenced was peripheral blood. All receptors derive from a human donor in a cohort sampled during active COVID-19.

V gene TRBV7-8 combines with J gene TRBJ2-5, with TRBD1 as a possible D gene (6 bases). The CDR3 runs to 14 residues. Germline CDR1 and CDR2: SGHVS and FQNEAQ. V dropped 3 bases and J dropped 7 bases, with 15 bases sitting between them. The CDR3 sequence: CASSFQGSEGTQYF. The CDR3 nucleotides are TGTGCCAGCAGCTTTCAGGGGTCCGAGGGGACCCAGTACTTC.

The chain links TRBV5-1 to TRBJ1-3; 7 bases are a match to TRBD1. CDR1 and CDR2 from the germline V gene are SGHRS and YFSETQ. The trim removed 4 bases at V and 4 bases at J, leaving 5 bases unmatched. This CDR3 comprises 14 residues. This CDR3 is CASSPGTVGNTIYF. The CDR3 DNA reads TGCGCCAGCAGCCCGGGGACAGTAGGAAACACCATATATTTT.

In the case of this clone: This specimen includes other DNA sequences encoding the same CDR3. The V gene is TRBV11-2, the J gene TRBJ2-5; D ambiguous. Germline CDR1 and CDR2: SGHAT and FQNNGV. V was cut by 3 bases and J by 2 bases, with 7 bases left in between. The CDR3 is 13 amino acids. The CDR3, as DNA: TGTGCCAGCAGCTTTAACAGTCAAGAGACCCAGTACTTC. This codes for CASSFNSQETQYF.

This clone was seen only a few times. The gene calls are TRBV7-3 and TRBJ2-2, with TRBD1 matching 9 bases. The V segment lost 6 bases and the J segment 11 bases; nucleotides outside the gene matches: 7. The CDR3 extends over 13 amino acids. Germline V gene sequence: CDR1 SGHTA, CDR2 FQGTGA. The CDR3 DNA reads as TGTGCCAGCAGAAAGGACAGGGGAGGAGAGCTGTTTTTT. Protein sequence: CASRKDRGGELFF.

The chain carries TRBV12-3 or TRBV12-4 and TRBJ2-3; D is unclear. The V end was cut by 5 bases, the J end by 4 bases, with 7 bases between. The CDR3 spans 12 residues. CDR3 bases: TGTGCCAGCAGTCCCCTCCCAGATACGCAGTATTTT. Protein: CASSPLPDTQYF.

V is TRBV7-9 and J is TRBJ2-7; 8 bases are a match to TRBD1. This CDR3 is 15 amino acids long. The ends lost 5 bases at V and 3 bases at J; junction bases unmatched: 9. CDR1 SEHNR and CDR2 FQNEAQ come from the germline V gene (reference sequence). The CDR3 here is CASSPEGQGRYEQYF. The CDR3 DNA follows: TGTGCCAGCAGCCCGGAAGGACAGGGCCGCTACGAGCAGTACTTC.

This clone appeared a few times. J is TRBJ2-2 and V is TRBV14; TRBD2 agrees at 8 bases. The CDR3 contains 14 residues. J gave up 8 bases and V 1 base, and 3 bases lay outside the gene matches. From germline, CDR1 is SGHDN and CDR2 FVKESK. The CDR3 DNA reads as TGTGCCAGCAGCCAAGGACTAGCGACTGGGGAGCTGTTTTTT. Translation: CASSQGLATGELFF.

The genes are TRBV27 and TRBJ1-6, with 7 bases matching TRBD1. The V segment lost 4 bases and the J segment 8 bases; nucleotides outside the gene matches: 5. CDR1 and CDR2 from the germline V gene are MNHEY and SMNVEV (reference sequence). CDR3 length: 14 residues. CDR3 sequence reads: CASSSGQNYSPLHF. CDR3 sequence (DNA): TGTGCCAGCAGTTCGGGACAGAACTATTCACCCCTCCACTTT.

This chain links TRBV28 with TRBJ2-1; D unclear. This CDR3 contains 13 residues. Germline loops: CDR1 MDHEN, CDR2 SYDVKM. The V and J ends lost 6 bases and 2 bases respectively, with 8 bases between them. CDR3 amino acids: CASSLYTYNEQFF. The CDR3 DNA reads TGTGCCAGCAGCTTGTACACCTACAATGAGCAGTTCTTC.

In its sample, this clone was seen a few times. This chain links TRBV6-5 with TRBJ2-3; the match to TRBD1 covers 7 bases. V lost 6 bases and J lost 4; bases outside the gene matches: 4. Germline V gives CDR1 MNHEY, CDR2 SVGAGI. The CDR3 extends over 13 amino acids. The CDR3 region is CASSYRGSDTQYF. The CDR3 bases are TGTGCCAGCAGCTACAGGGGCTCAGATACGCAGTATTTT.

V is TRBV6-5 and J is TRBJ1-4, with D unclear. The V and J ends lost 8 bases and 0 bases respectively, with 7 bases between them. The germline CDR1 and CDR2 sequences are MNHEY and SVGAGI. The CDR3 sequence is 13 residues long. CDR3 nucleotide sequence: TGTGCCAGCTTGAGAACAACTAATGAAAAACTGTTTTTT. Protein product: CASLRTTNEKLFF.

This chain uses TRBV28 with TRBJ1-4; D is uncertain. The ends were cut back, 1 base at V and 7 bases at J, with 4 bases in the middle. CDR3 length equals 12 residues. Germline loops: CDR1 MDHEN, CDR2 SYDVKM. CDR3 sequence: CASSLSGEKLFF. Here the CDR3 DNA reads TGTGCCAGCAGTTTATCAGGTGAAAAACTGTTTTTT.

The rearrangement joins TRBV18 to TRBJ2-5; TRBD1 matches 12 bases. The CDR3 has 16 amino acids. V was pared by 3 bases and J by 4 bases, with 6 bases of the junction left unmatched. The V gene's germline CDR1 is KGHSH and CDR2 LQKENI. The CDR3 nucleotides are TGTGCCAGCTCACCCCTCCGGGACAGGGGGCGAGAGACCCAGTACTTC. Amino acids: CASSPLRDRGRETQYF. Filled out from reference TRBV18 and TRBJ2-5, the complete variable domain reads NAGVMQNPRHLVRRRGQEARLRCSPMKGHSHVYWYRQLPEEGLKFMVYLQKENIIDESGMPKERFSAEFPKEGPSILRIQQVVRGDSAAYFCASSPLRDRGRETQYFGPGTRLLVL.

The rearrangement joins TRBV19 to TRBJ2-3; a possible D gene is TRBD2 (5 bases). Trimming removed 3 bases at V and 1 base at J, with 8 bases between. Germline V CDR1 and CDR2: LNHDA, SQIVND (reference sequence). CDR3 size: 14 residues. The CDR3, as DNA: TGTGCCAGTAGTATTTACGGGGGCACAGATACGCAGTATTTT. It translates to CASSIYGGTDTQYF.

This clone was counted only a few times. The DNA for the CDR3 is TGTGCCAGCAGCTTAAGCGGCAGGGGCCCCGCTAACTATGGCTACACCTTC. This gives the protein CASSLSGRGPANYGYTF. The V and J genes are TRBV7-9 and TRBJ1-2; D possibly corresponds to TRBD1 (6 bases). Deletions cut 2 bases from V and 0 bases from J, with 16 bases between. Germline CDR1 is SEHNR and CDR2 is FQNEAQ (reference sequence). The CDR3 runs to 17 residues. The full variable domain, with the rest looked up from reference TRBV7-9 and TRBJ1-2, is DTGVSQNPRHKITKRGQNVTFRCDPISEHNRLYWYRQTLGQGPEFLTYFQNEAQLEKSRLLSDRFSAERPKGSFSTLEIQRTEQGDSAMYLCASSLSGRGPANYGYTFGSGTRLTVV.

J is TRBJ2-3 and V is TRBV5-1; tentatively, D is TRBD2 (5 bases). Trimming stripped 1 base from V and 0 bases from J, with 21 bases between. CDR1 and CDR2 (germline): SGHRS, YFSETQ. CDR3 size: 19 residues. Written as DNA, the CDR3 is TGCGCCAGCAGCTTGTGGAGCGGACTCGCGTATCCTAGCACAGATACGCAGTATTTT. It codes for CASSLWSGLAYPSTDTQYF.

The rearrangement uses TRBV24-1 and TRBJ1-3; D call uncertain. Trimming took 8 bases from V and 0 from J, leaving 10 bases between them. The CDR3 loop spans 14 amino acids. Germline-derived CDR1 and CDR2 are KGHDR and SFDVKD. The DNA for the CDR3 is TGTGCCACCACCATACAGAGCTCTGGAAACACCATATATTTT. This translates into CATTIQSSGNTIYF.

The rearrangement joins TRBV3-1 (or the pseudogene TRBV3-2) to TRBJ2-7, with D maybe TRBD2 (5 bases). The CDR3 consists of 14 residues. In germline, CDR1 is LGHDT, CDR2 YNNKEL (reference sequence). The V end was cut by 3 bases, the J end by 7 bases, with 16 bases between. CDR3 residues: CASSQLDSWGEQYF. CDR3 nucleotide sequence: TGTGCCAGCAGCCAGCTGGACTCTTGGGGTGAGCAGTACTTC.

This chain links TRBV15 with TRBJ2-4; 9 positions match TRBD1. With V trimmed by 9 bases and J by 1 base, 16 bases remained unmatched. The CDR3 has 18 residues. Germline lookup yields CDR1 LNHNV and CDR2 YYDKDF (reference sequence). In nucleotides, the CDR3 is TGTGCCACTACACCGGGACAGGGTATCGACCTGGCCAAAAACATTCAGTACTTC. Translation gives CATTPGQGIDLAKNIQYF. The full variable domain, its missing parts supplied by reference TRBV15 and TRBJ2-4, is DAMVIQNPRYQVTQFGKPVTLSCSQTLNHNVMYWYQQKSSQAPKLLFHYYDKDFNNEADTPDNFQSRRPNTSFCFLDIRSPGLGDTAMYLCATTPGQGIDLAKNIQYFGAGTRLSVL.

V gene TRBV2 combines with J gene TRBJ2-6; D perhaps matches TRBD2 (5 bases). This CDR3 comprises 15 residues. CDR1 and CDR2 (germline): SNHLY, FYNNEI. The V gene lost 9 bases and the J gene lost 2 bases, with 14 bases spanning the gap. The CDR3 protein is CASTGDTAGANVLTF. The DNA of the CDR3 is TGTGCCAGTACCGGGGATACGGCTGGGGCCAACGTCCTGACTTTC.

As regards this clone: One end of the junction does not line up with germline, which may come from a read error. V is TRBV25-1 and J is TRBJ1-3; 9 bases fit TRBD1. Per germline, CDR1 MGHDK and CDR2 SYGVNS. CDR3 length: 17 amino acids. The CDR3 spells CASSESGTGLSGNTIYF. CDR3 DNA: TGTGCCAGCAGCGAATCAGGGACAGGGCTCTCTGGAAACACCATATATTTT.

This chain connects TRBV6-2 or TRBV6-3 to TRBJ2-1; 12 bases agree with TRBD2. J gave up 7 bases and V 0 bases, and 7 bases lay outside the gene matches. Germline lookup yields CDR1 MNHEY and CDR2 SVGEGT. This CDR3 has 17 residues. The CDR3 nucleotides read TGTGCCAGCAGTTACTCTCCTAGCGGGAGGGCCTTGAATGAGCAGTTCTTC. This gives the protein CASSYSPSGRALNEQFF.